Listed below are T cell receptor beta chains from one sample, sequenced in a study of blood T cell repertoires in COVID-19. Assay used: immunoSEQ multiplex PCR; TCRdb lists only in-frame clones, some missing. The sample consists of 100,000 or so clones, roughly 88% of them appearing once. Sequenced material: peripheral blood. Receptor source: a human donor in a cohort sampled during active COVID-19. CDR3s include the opening cysteine and the closing phenylalanine or tryptophan. The order of the fields is D gene, J gene, clone size, V gene, CDR3 DNA, CDR3 protein. A D gene is named only where the DNA matches it firmly. Size is stated for part of the rows, as once, few or many counts, or as a class when the clone is expanded.

NA TRBJ1-1 once TRBV18 TGTGCCAGCTCACACTCACAGGGATGGGGCACTGAAGCTTTCTTT CASSHSQGWGTEAFF
TRBD1 TRBJ2-1 NA TRBV30 TGTGCCTGGAAGCGGGACAGGGGCACGAATGAGCAGTTCTTC CAWKRDRGTNEQFF
NA TRBJ2-7 NA TRBV6-2/TRBV6-3 TGTGCCAGCAGTTACCAAATACAGCCATACGAGCAGTACTTC CASSYQIQPYEQYF
TRBD2 TRBJ2-1 NA TRBV5-1 TGCGCCAGCAGTACTGGACTAGCGGATTACAATCCCGTCTACAATGAGCAGTTCTTC CASSTGLADYNPVYNEQFF
NA TRBJ2-3 NA TRBV5-6 TGTGCCAGCAGCTTGGCCCTACAGGCGAAAGATACGCAGTATTTT CASSLALQAKDTQYF
TRBD2 TRBJ2-3 NA TRBV18 TGTGCCAGCTCACCAGGTAGCGGGAGGGCCAGCGATACGCAGTATTTT CASSPGSGRASDTQYF
TRBD2 TRBJ2-1 NA TRBV4-3 TGCGCCAGCAGCCGGCGACTAGCGGGAGGGCCAGGTGAGCAGTTCTTC CASSRRLAGGPGEQFF
NA TRBJ2-3 NA TRBV4-1 TGCGCCAGCAGCCTGTTTGGCGGGTCGAACCCCACAGATACGCAGTATTTT CASSLFGGSNPTDTQYF
NA TRBJ2-1 NA TRBV11-3 TGTGCCAGCAGCCCAGGGGCTAATCGTAGACATGAGCAGTTCTTC CASSPGANRRHEQFF
NA TRBJ2-2 few TRBV12-2 TGTGCAAGTCGCTTATCGGAACAGCCGAACACCGGGGAGCTGTTTTTT CASRLSEQPNTGELFF
NA TRBJ1-3 NA TRBV19 TGTGCCAGTAGGCATAGCGGAAACACCATATATTTT CASRHSGNTIYF
NA TRBJ1-2 NA TRBV6-2/TRBV6-3 TGTGCCAGCAGCGGGAGGAACTATGGCTACACCTTC CASSGRNYGYTF
NA TRBJ2-1 few TRBV18 TGTGCCAGCTTCACGACAAGCTCCTACAATGAGCAGTTCTTC CASFTTSSYNEQFF
NA TRBJ2-3 NA TRBV7-8 TGTGCCAGCCGGGTTTTCCCTAGCACAGATACGCAGTATTTT CASRVFPSTDTQYF
NA TRBJ2-7 NA TRBV18 TGTGCCAGCTCAATCGGGAGTGTCTACGAGCAGTACTTC CASSIGSVYEQYF
NA TRBJ1-6 NA TRBV4-1 TGCGCCAGCAGCCAAGATGGGCGGGCTTCGGGGTCACCCCTCCACTTT CASSQDGRASGSPLHF
NA TRBJ1-2 NA TRBV28 TGTGCCAGCAGTTCTCGGACAGCATCCTATAACTATGGCTACACCTTC CASSSRTASYNYGYTF
NA TRBJ2-7 NA TRBV10-3 TGTGCCGTTCAAGGGGCGGGATACGAGCAGTACTTC CAVQGAGYEQYF
NA TRBJ1-2 NA TRBV18 TGTGCCAGCTCAGAGGCGGATCGGGGCTACACCTTC CASSEADRGYTF
TRBD2 TRBJ2-3 NA TRBV15 TGTGCCACCAGCAGAAGCGGGAGGGGAGCTCAAGATACGCAGTATTTT CATSRSGRGAQDTQYF
TRBD1 TRBJ2-2 NA TRBV27 TGTGCCAGCAGTCTAGATGCCGGGACAGGGGGCATCCCCGGGGAGCTGTTTTTT CASSLDAGTGGIPGELFF
NA TRBJ1-4 few TRBV7-9 TGTGCCAGCAGCTTACGCAGGCATGAAAATGAAAAACTGTTTTTT CASSLRRHENEKLFF
TRBD2 TRBJ2-1 NA TRBV6-2/TRBV6-3 TGTGCCAGCAGTCCATCGCAGGGACTAGCGGGATACAATGAGCAGTTCTTC CASSPSQGLAGYNEQFF
TRBD1 TRBJ1-5 NA TRBV2 TGTGCCAGCACCCGGACAGGAGGTCAGCCCCAGCATTTT CASTRTGGQPQHF
NA TRBJ2-7 NA TRBV6-5 TGTGCCAGCAGTTACGGGACATCTTCCGAGCAGTACTTC CASSYGTSSEQYF
TRBD2 TRBJ2-3 once TRBV3-1/TRBV3-2 TGTGCCAGCAGCCTCAGGACTAGACTAGCGGGAGAAGGTACGCAGTATTTT CASSLRTRLAGEGTQYF
NA TRBJ2-5 NA TRBV6-4 TGTGCCAGCAGTGACAGCTTTGGAGAGACCCAGTACTTC CASSDSFGETQYF
NA TRBJ2-7 few TRBV5-1 TGCGCCAGCAGCTCGACGGGATCCCCCTTGTACGAGCAGTACTTC CASSSTGSPLYEQYF
NA TRBJ1-3 NA TRBV28 TGTGCCAGCAGTTTATTTCAGGGCTATGGAAACACCATATATTTT CASSLFQGYGNTIYF
NA TRBJ2-2 NA TRBV6-1 TGTGCCAGCAGTGAATGGCTGAAAAACACCGGGGAGCTGTTTTTT CASSEWLKNTGELFF
TRBD2 TRBJ2-7 NA TRBV7-2 TGTGCCAGCAGCTCGCGACTAGCGGGAACCTACGAGCAGTACTTC CASSSRLAGTYEQYF
TRBD2 TRBJ2-7 NA TRBV28 TGTGCCAGCAGTGTCGGGACTAGCGCAAGGGCCTACGAGCAGTACTTC CASSVGTSARAYEQYF
NA TRBJ2-7 NA TRBV7-8 TGTGCCAGCAGCTTAGTTGGCGGGGAATCCTACGAGCAGTACTTC CASSLVGGESYEQYF
TRBD1 TRBJ2-5 NA TRBV5-6 TGTGCCAGCAGCTTGGATGGACAGGCCCTAAGGACCCAGTACTTC CASSLDGQALRTQYF
NA TRBJ2-7 NA TRBV19 TGTGCCAGTAGTATACGTGGGGGGAAACCTTTCTACGAGCAGTACTTC CASSIRGGKPFYEQYF